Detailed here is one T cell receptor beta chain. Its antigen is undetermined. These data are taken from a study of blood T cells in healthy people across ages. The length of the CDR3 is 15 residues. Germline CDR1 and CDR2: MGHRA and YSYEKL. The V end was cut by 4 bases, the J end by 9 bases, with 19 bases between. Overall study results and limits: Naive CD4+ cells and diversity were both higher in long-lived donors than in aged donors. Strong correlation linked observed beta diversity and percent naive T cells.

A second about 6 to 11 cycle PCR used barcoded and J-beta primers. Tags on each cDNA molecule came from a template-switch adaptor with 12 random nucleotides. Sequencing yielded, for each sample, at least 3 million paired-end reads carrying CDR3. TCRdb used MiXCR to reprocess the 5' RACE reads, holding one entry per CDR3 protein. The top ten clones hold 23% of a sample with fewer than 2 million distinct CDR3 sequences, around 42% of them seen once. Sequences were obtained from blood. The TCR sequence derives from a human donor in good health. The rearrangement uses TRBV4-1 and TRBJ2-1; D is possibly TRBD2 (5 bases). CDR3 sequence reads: CASSPLNGVLREQFF. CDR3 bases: TGCGCCAGCAGCCCCCTTAACGGGGTCTTACGTGAGCAGTTCTTC.